This passage covers 28 T cell receptor delta chains from one sample sequenced in a study of gamma-delta chains in newborns, infants, children. TCRdb re-analyzed the reads via CATT. The table records 1,500 to 1,800 delta-chain clones, around 8% of them present only once. The sequenced material came from blood. Source of these receptors: a child who was a newborn, infant or young child, either healthy, febrile or measles-vaccinated (not recorded which).

This clone came up a few times. TCRdb records a much larger clone's protein for this DNA, with a difference at residue 6 that likely arises from a read error; the protein given is the translation of the DNA. This sequence joins TRDV2 and TRDJ3, with D uncertain. Germline V gives CDR1 GEAIGNYY, CDR2 EKD. The length of the CDR3 is 17 residues. Trimming left V 0 bases short and J 0 bases short, with 8 bases between. The DNA of the CDR3 is TGTGCCTGTGACACCACTGCCTACTCCTGGGACACCCGACAGATGTTTTTC. Amino acid sequence: CACDTTAYSWDTRQMFF.

This clone was observed a handful of times. The chain links TRDV2 to TRDJ1, with D perhaps TRDD3 (6 bases). The CDR3 consists of 16 residues. Trimming stripped 6 bases from V and 0 bases from J, with 19 bases between. Germline V gene sequence: CDR1 GEAIGNYY, CDR2 EKD. CDR3 coding DNA: TGTGCCTGTTCCGGAATGGGGGCCCCGTACACCGATAAACTCATCTTT. Translated, it gives CACSGMGAPYTDKLIF.

As to this clone: The protein TCRdb gives is from a much larger clone and does not agree with this DNA's translation at residue 4, likely a read error; the protein shown here comes from the DNA. The J gene is TRDJ3, the V gene TRDV2, with 9 bases matching TRDD3. This CDR3 is 17 amino acids long. Germline V gene data show CDR1 as GEAIGNYY and CDR2 as EKD. V shed 5 bases and J 0 bases; nucleotides not matched to a gene: 4. CDR3 loop: CACGVLGDSWDTRQMFF. DNA of the CDR3: TGTGCCTGTGGCGTACTGGGGGACTCCTGGGACACCCGACAGATGTTTTTC.

Concerning this clone: One end of the junction varies from germline; a read error may be responsible. The rearrangement links TRDV2 to TRDJ3; TRDD3 aligns across 10 bases. The CDR3 length is 16 residues. The germline CDR1 and CDR2 sequences are GEAIGNYY and EKD. The CDR3 reads CATGDTRSWYTRQMFF. The CDR3 coding sequence is TGTGCCACGGGGGATACGCGGTCCTGGTACACCCGACAGATGTTTTTC.

This clone was found a few times. This sequence is one base from a far larger clone and is likely a read error. The chain couples TRDV2 to TRDJ1, with a possible D match to TRDD3 (6 bases). The CDR3 has 15 residues. CDR1 and CDR2 from the germline V gene are GEAIGNYY and EKD. The CDR3 here is CACDNGYLYTDNLIF. CDR3 DNA: TGTGCCTGTGACAACGGATACTTGTACACCGATAACCTCATCTTT.

Comments on this clone: A read error may explain this, as a much larger clone is one base away. Other nucleotide sequences from this sample produce the same CDR3. This rearrangement joins TRDV2 to TRDJ3; D unclear. The CDR3 runs 18 residues. Trimming took 1 base from V and 4 from J, leaving 16 bases between them. Germline V gene lookup returns CDR1 GEAIGNYY and CDR2 EKD. The CDR3 DNA follows: TGTGCCTGTGACACTGTGACGCTCAGCTCTTGGGACACCCGACAGATGTTTTTC. The encoded protein is CACDTVTLSSWDTRQMFF.

This clone was recorded a few times. The protein recorded in TCRdb matches a much larger clone and deviates from this DNA's translation at residue 6, suggesting a read error; the protein here is obtained by translating the DNA. This rearrangement joins TRDV3 to TRDJ1; tentatively, D is TRDD1 or TRDD3 (5 bases each). V was clipped by 4 bases and J by 4 bases, with 37 bases between them. CDR1 and CDR2 from the germline V gene are TVYSNPD and GDNSRS (reference sequence). The CDR3 is 20 amino acids. CDR3 DNA: TGTGCCTCCCTAATAGGCCTATCCTTGTGGGGCTTTCAGGGGAGCGATAAACTCATCTTT. Translated, it gives CASLIGLSLWGFQGSDKLIF.

This clone was counted only a few times. This DNA's translation differs at residue 5 from TCRdb's protein, which comes from a much larger clone; a read error is likely, and the protein shown is translated from the DNA. DNA for the CDR3: TGTGCCTGTGACGCACTGGGGGACTCCTGGGACACCCGACAGATGTTTTTC. The encoded protein is CACDALGDSWDTRQMFF. J is TRDJ3 and V is TRDV2; 9 bases are shared with TRDD3. Germline-derived CDR1 and CDR2 are GEAIGNYY and EKD. This CDR3 spans 17 amino acids. V lost 3 bases to trimming and J lost 0 bases; unmatched junction nucleotides: 2.

The gene calls are TRDV2 and TRDJ1; D perhaps matches TRDD3 (6 bases). The J call is uncertain, as TRDJ2 better fits the DNA end. The CDR3 is made up of 15 amino acids. Germline values: CDR1 GEAIGNYY, CDR2 EKD. CDR3 sequence reads: CACDHGYWYTQKLFF. CDR3 nucleotide sequence: TGTGCCTGTGATCACGGATACTGGTACACCCAAAAACTCTTCTTT.

Points on this clone: A read error likely explains this, since a far larger clone differs by one base. Other nucleotide sequences in the sample specify the same CDR3. The chain is built from TRDV2 and TRDJ3; 9 bases map to TRDD3. V gave up 1 base and J gave up 1 base; unmatched junction bases: 4. Germline lookup yields CDR1 GEAIGNYY and CDR2 EKD. This CDR3 is built from 18 residues. The CDR3 DNA reads as TGTGCCTGTGACACAGGGGATACGCGGTCCTGGGACACCCGACAGATGTTTTTC. Its protein is CACDTGDTRSWDTRQMFF.

In this sample, this clone turned up a few times. The protein held in TCRdb is that of a much larger clone and does not match this DNA's translation at residue 14, likely because of a read error; the protein shown is translated from the DNA. This chain uses TRDV2 with TRDJ2; maybe TRDD3 (6 bases). This CDR3 comprises 16 residues. Looked up from germline, CDR1 is GEAIGNYY and CDR2 is EKD. The DNA of the CDR3 is TGTGCCTGTGACACCGGAGGGGATCCCTCGACAGCACAACCCTTCTTT. Its translation: CACDTGGDPSTAQPFF.

As for this clone: With a far larger clone one base away, a read error is the likely cause. This specimen includes other DNA sequences encoding the same CDR3. This chain links TRDV2 with TRDJ1, with 9 bases lining up with TRDD3. Germline CDR1 is GEAIGNYY and CDR2 is EKD. CDR3 size: 19 residues. J was trimmed by 0 bases and V by 1 base; bases with no gene match: 14. The CDR3 DNA reads TGTGCCTGTGACACACTTCCCACAGGGGATACGCAGTACACCGATAAACTCATCTTT. It codes for CACDTLPTGDTQYTDKLIF.

This clone was observed a few times. One base away lies a much larger clone, so this may be a sequencing read error. This specimen includes other DNA sequences encoding the same CDR3. The chain combines TRDV2 with TRDJ2; 11 bases are a match to TRDD3. With 6 bases clipped from V and 0 bases from J, the junction kept 5 bases outside the gene matches. This CDR3 contains 16 residues. CDR1 is GEAIGNYY and CDR2 is EKD in the germline V gene. This CDR3 is CACNVLGDTLTAQLFF. The CDR3 DNA is TGTGCCTGTAACGTACTGGGGGATACTTTGACAGCACAACTCTTCTTT.

This clone appeared a few times. Translating this DNA gives a protein that differs at residue 5 from the TCRdb one, which belongs to a much larger clone; a read error is likely, and the protein shown is this translation. Other DNA sequences in the sample encode the same CDR3. The chain employs TRDV2 and TRDJ1; TRDD3 matches at 8 bases. The J segment lost 0 bases and the V segment lost 6 bases, leaving 11 bases of the junction unmatched. Germline V lookup: CDR1 GEAIGNYY, CDR2 EKD. This CDR3 region has 16 residues. In nucleotides, the CDR3 is TGTGCCTGTTCCGGACTGGGGGCCCCTTACACCGATAAACTCATCTTT. Its translation is CACSGLGAPYTDKLIF.

Turning to this clone: Translating this DNA gives a protein that differs at residue 8 from the TCRdb one, which belongs to a much larger clone; a read error is likely, and the protein shown is this translation. The V call is TRDV2, the J call TRDJ1; the D is unclear. The germline V gene has CDR1 GEAIGNYY and CDR2 EKD. The CDR3 runs to 15 residues. V was cut by 5 bases and J by 1 base, with 16 bases left in between. Here the CDR3 DNA reads TGTGCCTGTGTAGGGTTGGATTCTGGCACCGATAAACTCATCTTT. It encodes CACVGLDSGTDKLIF.

The V gene is TRDV2; the J gene was not called; the table's D call, TRDD3, has no DNA check behind it. The CDR3 consists of 12 residues. Per the germline V gene, CDR1 is GEAIGNYY and CDR2 is EKD. The DNA for the CDR3 is TGTGCCTGTGACATACTGGGGGATACACTGACATTC. Translation: CACDILGDTLTF.

This clone was seen more than once but under ten times. TCRdb attributes to this sequence the protein of a much larger clone, which differs from the DNA translation at residue 6; a read error is likely, and the protein displayed is translated from the DNA. V and J are TRDV2 and TRDJ1, with 8 bases that match TRDD3. CDR1 and CDR2 from the germline V gene are GEAIGNYY and EKD. V lost 0 bases, J lost 7 bases, and 9 bases stayed unmatched. There are 15 residues in the CDR3. CDR3 in DNA: TGTGCCTGTGACACCCGTGGGGGATCCCTTGGTAAACTCATCTTT. Its protein product is CACDTRGGSLGKLIF.

This clone appeared a few times. This DNA translates differently at residue 3 from the TCRdb protein, which is that of a much larger clone; a read error is likely, and the protein shown is the DNA's own translation. The J gene is TRDJ3, the V gene TRDV2, with TRDD3 identical over 9 bases. The germline V gene has CDR1 GEAIGNYY and CDR2 EKD. The CDR3 loop spans 20 amino acids. CDR3: CAYDTRFVLGDGWDTRQMFF. In DNA, the CDR3 is TGTGCCTATGACACCAGGTTCGTGCTGGGGGATGGATGGGACACCCGACAGATGTTTTTC.

This clone was detected a few times. TCRdb's protein for this DNA is that of a much larger clone and differs from the translation at residue 5, likely a read error; the protein shown is the DNA translation. The chain couples TRDV2 to TRDJ1; TRDD3 might be the D (9 bases). From germline, CDR1 is GEAIGNYY and CDR2 EKD. CDR3 length equals 19 residues. V lost 3 bases and J lost 0, with 25 bases in between. CDR3 residues: CACDALPTGDTQYTDKLIF. In DNA form, the CDR3 reads TGTGCCTGTGACGCACTTCCTACAGGGGATACGCAGTACACCGATAAACTCATCTTT.

This clone was recorded only once. Its ends do not fully match the called genes, so a read error is possible. The chain links TRDV2 to TRDJ2; TRDD3 matches 10 bases. CDR1 and CDR2 (germline): GEAIGNYY, EKD. The CDR3 length is 15 residues. Written as DNA, the CDR3 is TGTGCCTGTGCCTTACTGGGGGATTTGACCTCACACCTCTTCTTT. Translating it yields CACALLGDLTSHLFF.

The sample holds a few counts of this clone. The TCRdb record carries a much larger clone's protein, which differs from this DNA's translation at residue 12; a read error is the likely cause, and the protein listed here is the DNA translation. The rearrangement joins TRDV3 to TRDJ1, with 8 nucleotides matching TRDD3. The CDR3 runs 14 residues. Germline V gene sequence: CDR1 TVYSNPD, CDR2 GDNSRS (reference sequence). The CDR3 DNA reads TGTGCCTTTCGTGCTGGGGGACTATATGATAAACCCATCTTT. Translation gives CAFRAGGLYDKPIF.

This clone was detected only a few times. With only one base between it and a far larger clone, this is likely a read error. Within the sample, other DNA sequences also encode this same CDR3. The chain joins TRAV29/DV5 to TRDJ3; D perhaps matches TRDD3 (5 bases). Germline values: CDR1 NSMFDY, CDR2 ISSIKDK. The CDR3 contains 17 residues. The CDR3 DNA reads as TGTGCAGCGAGCGCGCTGGGTTGCGCCTGGGACACCCGACAGATGTTTTTC. Amino acid sequence: CAASALGCAWDTRQMFF.

This clone was seen only a few times. This DNA translates differently at residues 7 and 18 from the TCRdb protein, which is that of a much larger clone; a read error is likely, and the protein shown is the DNA's own translation. The J gene is TRDJ3, the V gene TRDV2; 8 bases are shared with TRDD3. The CDR3 spans 21 residues. Germline CDR1 GEAIGNYY, CDR2 EKD. The CDR3 DNA reads TGTGCCTGTGACATCCTTGCTCTGGGGGACCCCAGCTCCTGGGACACCCGACTGATGTTTTTC. Amino acid sequence: CACDILALGDPSSWDTRLMFF.

Notes on this clone: This is likely an artifact of a read error, given a far larger clone one base away. Other DNA sequences in the same sample also yield this CDR3. The gene calls are TRDV1 and TRDJ1, with 13 positions matching TRDD3. Germline CDR1 is TSWWSYY and CDR2 is QGS. This CDR3 contains 16 residues. The CDR3 is CALGERHLLGDTGLIF. The CDR3 nucleotides are TGTGCTCTTGGGGAACGGCACCTACTGGGGGATACGGGGCTCATCTTC.

This clone has a handful of counts. This DNA's translation differs at residue 8 from TCRdb's protein, which comes from a much larger clone; a read error is likely, and the protein shown is translated from the DNA. The V and J genes are TRDV2 and TRDJ3; 8 bases are a match to TRDD3. Germline CDR1 is GEAIGNYY and CDR2 is EKD. The CDR3 has 17 residues. V dropped 1 base and J dropped 0; count of bases not matched to a gene: 1. The DNA for the CDR3 is TGTGCCTGTGACACTGGGGGATGCTCCTGGGACACCCGACAGATGTTTTTC. The encoded protein is CACDTGGCSWDTRQMFF.

A word on this clone: The protein recorded in TCRdb matches a much larger clone and deviates from this DNA's translation at residue 12, suggesting a read error; the protein here is obtained by translating the DNA. The chain couples TRDV2 to TRDJ3; 9 nucleotides align to TRDD3. The CDR3 length is 17 residues. CDR1 and CDR2 from the germline V gene are GEAIGNYY and EKD. CDR3 sequence: CACDTGGYSWDIRQMFF. Here the CDR3 DNA reads TGTGCCTGTGACACTGGGGGATATTCCTGGGACATCCGACAGATGTTTTTC.

Notes on this clone: An end of the junction does not agree with germline; a read error may underlie this. The chain carries TRDV2 and TRDJ3; 9 nucleotides line up with TRDD3. This CDR3 has 17 residues. Germline CDR1 is GEAIGNYY and CDR2 is EKD. In nucleotides, the CDR3 is TGTGCCACCTGGGGGATCCGCAGCTCCTGGGCCACCCGACAGATGTTTTTC. Translated: CATWGIRSSWATRQMFF.

This clone appeared a few times. This is likely an artifact of a read error, given a far larger clone one base away. Different DNA sequences within this sample yield the same CDR3. The chain couples TRDV2 to TRDJ2, with D perhaps given as TRDD2 or TRDD3 (5 bases each). Germline-derived CDR1 and CDR2 are GEAIGNYY and EKD. The ends were cut back, 6 bases at V and 3 bases at J, with 16 bases in the middle. The CDR3 covers 15 residues. The CDR3 reads CACPGGFPLTAQLFF. The CDR3 bases are TGTGCCTGTCCGGGGGGCTTCCCTCTGACAGCACAACTCTTCTTT.